The TCR beta chain described here comes from a study of T cell changes during pregnancy in multiple sclerosis. There are 19 residues in the CDR3. Trimming cost V 0 bases and J 3 bases; bases outside gene matches: 11. The table came from immunoSEQ multiplex PCR; TCRdb's copy has only in-frame clones and leaves some out. The sample shows 55,000 to 70,000 clones, 80% to 90% of them seen only once. The clonotype comes from a female donor with multiple sclerosis, enrolled in a pregnancy study. Sample: peripheral blood, taken in the first trimester of pregnancy. The chain has TRBV23-1 and TRBJ1-5, with TRBD1 matching over 10 bases. TRBV23-1 is an ORF, with its function uncertain. This chain's CDR3 is CASSQSEGQGRGSNQPQHF. For the CDR3, the DNA is TGCGCCAGCAGTCAATCTGAGGGACAGGGGAGGGGTTCCAATCAGCCCCAGCATTTT.